This TCR beta chain derives from a study of blood T cell repertoires in COVID-19. The method was immunoSEQ multiplex PCR; TCRdb's version includes in-frame clones alone and lacks a portion of them. The sample consists of 300,000 to 350,000 clones, about nine tenths of them appearing once. J gave up 7 bases and V 7 bases, and 4 bases lay outside the gene matches. This CDR3 has 12 amino acids. Germline V lookup: CDR1 MDHEN, CDR2 SYDVKM. The sample comprised peripheral blood. This clonotype originated in a woman aged 25-40 years with COVID-19, enrolled during active disease. The V gene is TRBV28, the J gene TRBJ1-5; 7 positions match TRBD1. In DNA, the CDR3 is TGTGCCAGCAAGACAGGGATGCAGCCCCAGCATTTT. It translates to CASKTGMQPQHF.